The 4 T cell receptor beta chains presented below share a single source sample, sequenced in a study of T cells in Graves' hyperthyroidism and ophthalmopathy. Regions amplified from RNA transcripts were the TCR beta CDR3 regions. First-round RT-PCR targeting the TCR CDR3 was performed with the HTBI primer set. TCRdb re-derived calls from the multiplex PCR reads in MiXCR, one entry per CDR3 protein. The sample lists 300,000 to 400,000 distinct CDR3 sequences; around a sixth were seen once. Sequences were obtained from blood. The source is a woman between 45 and 60 years old with Graves' hyperthyroidism.

This clonotype was counted between two and nine times. The chain has TRBV5-5 and TRBJ2-7; no reliable D call. This CDR3 has 12 amino acids. V was trimmed by 2 bases and J by 6 bases, leaving 9 bases between them. Germline V gene sequence: CDR1 SGHKS, CDR2 YYEKEE (reference sequence). This chain's CDR3 is CASSFLGREQYV. CDR3 DNA sequence: TGTGCCAGCAGCTTTTTGGGTCGCGAGCAGTACGTC.

In its sample, this clonotype was seen a few times. The chain recombines TRBV6-1 with TRBJ2-1; 7 bases are shared with TRBD1. V lost 7 bases and J lost 3; bases outside the gene matches: 9. Per the germline V gene, CDR1 is MNHNS and CDR2 is SASEGT. This CDR3 comprises 15 residues. The CDR3 DNA sequence: TGTGCCAGCAATCCGACAGGGAACAGCTACAATGAGCAGTTCTTC. Its protein product is CASNPTGNSYNEQFF.

This clonotype was recorded many times. The chain recombines TRBV18 with TRBJ1-1; D ambiguous. V lost 2 bases and J lost 1, with 8 bases in between. This CDR3 contains 14 residues. Germline V gives CDR1 KGHSH, CDR2 LQKENI. The CDR3 DNA reads TGTGCCAGCTCACCAGGTGACGGGAACACTGAAGCTTTCTTT. Protein: CASSPGDGNTEAFF. Variable domain in full (rest from reference TRBV18 and TRBJ1-1): NAGVMQNPRHLVRRRGQEARLRCSPMKGHSHVYWYRQLPEEGLKFMVYLQKENIIDESGMPKERFSAEFPKEGPSILRIQQVVRGDSAAYFCASSPGDGNTEAFFGQGTRLTVV.

This clonotype was picked up many times. This chain links TRBV20-1 with TRBJ2-7, with 8 bases matching TRBD2. V trimming: 5 bases; J trimming: 3 bases; junction bases outside the gene matches: 12. Germline V gene data show CDR1 as DFQATT and CDR2 as SNEGSKA (reference sequence). The CDR3 loop spans 15 amino acids. The CDR3, as DNA: TGCAGTGCTGGGGACTTAGCGGGACCCTACTACGAGCAGTACTTC. This sequence encodes CSAGDLAGPYYEQYF.